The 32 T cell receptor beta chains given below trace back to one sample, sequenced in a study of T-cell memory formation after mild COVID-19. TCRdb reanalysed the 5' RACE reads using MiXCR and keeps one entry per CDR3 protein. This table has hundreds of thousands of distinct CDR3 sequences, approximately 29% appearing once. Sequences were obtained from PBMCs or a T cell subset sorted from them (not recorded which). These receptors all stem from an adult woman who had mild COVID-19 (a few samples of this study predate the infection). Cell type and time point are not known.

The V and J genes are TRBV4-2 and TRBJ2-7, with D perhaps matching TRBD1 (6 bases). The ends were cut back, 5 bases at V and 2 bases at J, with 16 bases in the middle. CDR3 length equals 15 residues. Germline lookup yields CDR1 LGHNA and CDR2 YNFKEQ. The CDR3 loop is CASSYSLQGTYEQYF. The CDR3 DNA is TGTGCCAGCAGCTACAGCCTACAGGGAACCTACGAGCAGTACTTC.

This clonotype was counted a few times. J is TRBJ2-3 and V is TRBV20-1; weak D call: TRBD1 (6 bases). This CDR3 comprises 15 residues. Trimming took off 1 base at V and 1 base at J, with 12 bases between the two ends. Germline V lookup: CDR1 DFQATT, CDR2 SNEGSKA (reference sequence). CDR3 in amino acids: CSARAGATGTDTQYF. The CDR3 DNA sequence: TGCAGTGCTAGAGCAGGGGCCACAGGCACAGATACGCAGTATTTT.

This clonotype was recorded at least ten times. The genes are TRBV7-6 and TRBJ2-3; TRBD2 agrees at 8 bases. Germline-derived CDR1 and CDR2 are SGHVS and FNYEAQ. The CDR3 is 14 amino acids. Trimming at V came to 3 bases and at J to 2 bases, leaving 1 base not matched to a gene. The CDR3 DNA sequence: TGTGCCAGCAGCTTGCGGGGGGCCACAGATACGCAGTATTTT. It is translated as CASSLRGATDTQYF. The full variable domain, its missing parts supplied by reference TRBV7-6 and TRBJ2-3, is GAGVSQSPRYKVTKRGQDVALRCDPISGHVSLYWYRQALGQGPEFLTYFNYEAQQDKSGLPNDRFSAERPEGSISTLTIQRTEQRDSAMYRCASSLRGATDTQYFGPGTRLTVL.

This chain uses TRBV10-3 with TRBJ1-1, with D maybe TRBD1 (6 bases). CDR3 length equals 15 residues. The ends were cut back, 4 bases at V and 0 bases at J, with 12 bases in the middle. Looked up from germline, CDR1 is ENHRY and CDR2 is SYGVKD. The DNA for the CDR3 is TGTGCCATCAGTGCAGAGACAGGCCTGAACACTGAAGCTTTCTTT. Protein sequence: CAISAETGLNTEAFF.

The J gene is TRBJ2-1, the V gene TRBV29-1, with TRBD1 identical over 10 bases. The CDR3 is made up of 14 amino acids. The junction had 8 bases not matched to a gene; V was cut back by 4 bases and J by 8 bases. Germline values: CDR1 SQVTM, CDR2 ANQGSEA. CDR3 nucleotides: TGCAGCGTTGTGAGAGGGACAGGGGAGTATGAGCAGTTCTTC. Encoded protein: CSVVRGTGEYEQFF.

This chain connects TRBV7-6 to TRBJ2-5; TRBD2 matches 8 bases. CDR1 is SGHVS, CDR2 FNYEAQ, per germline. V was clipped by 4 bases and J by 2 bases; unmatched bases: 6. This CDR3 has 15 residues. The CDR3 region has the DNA TGTGCCAGCAGCTCCCGGGGGGGGCGGCAAGAGACCCAGTACTTC. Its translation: CASSSRGGRQETQYF.

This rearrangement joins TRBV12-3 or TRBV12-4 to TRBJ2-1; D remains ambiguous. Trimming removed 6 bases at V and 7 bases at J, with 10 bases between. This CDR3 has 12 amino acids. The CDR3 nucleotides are TGTGCCAGCAGGACGCTACTAAATGAGCAGTTCTTC. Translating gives CASRTLLNEQFF.

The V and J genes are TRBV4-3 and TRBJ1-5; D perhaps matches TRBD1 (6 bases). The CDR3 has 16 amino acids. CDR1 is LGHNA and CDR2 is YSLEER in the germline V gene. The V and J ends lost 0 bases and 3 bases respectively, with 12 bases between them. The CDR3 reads CASSQDIDRPNQPQHF. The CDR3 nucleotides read TGCGCCAGCAGCCAAGATATCGACAGGCCCAATCAGCCCCAGCATTTT.

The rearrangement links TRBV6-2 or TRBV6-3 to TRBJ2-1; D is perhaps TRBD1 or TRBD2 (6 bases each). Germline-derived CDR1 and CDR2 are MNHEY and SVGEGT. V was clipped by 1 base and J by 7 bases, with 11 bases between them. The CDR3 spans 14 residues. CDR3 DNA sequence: TGTGCCAGCAGTTACTGGGGGGCTGAAAATGAGCAGTTCTTC. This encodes CASSYWGAENEQFF.

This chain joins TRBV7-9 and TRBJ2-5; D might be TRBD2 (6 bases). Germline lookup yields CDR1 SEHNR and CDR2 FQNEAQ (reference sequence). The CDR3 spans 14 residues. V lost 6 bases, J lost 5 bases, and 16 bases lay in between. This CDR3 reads CASRYGGEKETQYF. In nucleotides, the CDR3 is TGTGCCAGCAGATACGGCGGGGAGAAGGAGACCCAGTACTTC.

CDR3 nucleotide sequence: TGTGCCAGCAGCCTCCAAACGAGCTATGGCTACACCTTC. Translation: CASSLQTSYGYTF. The chain employs TRBV7-2 and TRBJ1-2, with D unclear. Germline lookup yields CDR1 SGHTA and CDR2 FQGNSA. V was trimmed by 5 bases and J by 4 bases, leaving 11 bases between them. CDR3 length equals 13 residues.

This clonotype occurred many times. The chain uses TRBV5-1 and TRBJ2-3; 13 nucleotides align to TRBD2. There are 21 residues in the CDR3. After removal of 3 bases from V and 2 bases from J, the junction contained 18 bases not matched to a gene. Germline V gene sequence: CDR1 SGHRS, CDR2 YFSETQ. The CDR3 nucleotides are TGCGCCAGCAGCTCGCGCGGACTAGCGGGGGAATCGTCAGGTGTCACAGATACGCAGTATTTT. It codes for CASSSRGLAGESSGVTDTQYF.

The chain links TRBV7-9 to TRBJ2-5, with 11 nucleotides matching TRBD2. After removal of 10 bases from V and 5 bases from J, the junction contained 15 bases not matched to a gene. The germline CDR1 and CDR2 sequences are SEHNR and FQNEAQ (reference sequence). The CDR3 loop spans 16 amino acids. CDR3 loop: CATGLAGSGGRETQYF. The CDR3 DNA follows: TGTGCCACCGGACTAGCGGGTAGTGGTGGAAGGGAGACCCAGTACTTC.

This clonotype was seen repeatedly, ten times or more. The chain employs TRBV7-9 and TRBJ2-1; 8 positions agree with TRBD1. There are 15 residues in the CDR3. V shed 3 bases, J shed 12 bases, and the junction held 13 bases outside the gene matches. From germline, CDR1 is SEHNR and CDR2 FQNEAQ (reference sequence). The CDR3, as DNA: TGTGCCAGCAGCTTCTCGGGACAGGTTTTTATAGGGCAGTTCTTC. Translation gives CASSFSGQVFIGQFF.

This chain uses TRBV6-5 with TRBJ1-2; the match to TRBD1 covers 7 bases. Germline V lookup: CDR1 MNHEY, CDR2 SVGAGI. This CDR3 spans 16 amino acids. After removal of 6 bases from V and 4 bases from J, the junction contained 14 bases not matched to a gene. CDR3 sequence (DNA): TGTGCCAGCAGGACGCCTCCCGACAGGGATAGCTATGGCTACACCTTC. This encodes CASRTPPDRDSYGYTF.

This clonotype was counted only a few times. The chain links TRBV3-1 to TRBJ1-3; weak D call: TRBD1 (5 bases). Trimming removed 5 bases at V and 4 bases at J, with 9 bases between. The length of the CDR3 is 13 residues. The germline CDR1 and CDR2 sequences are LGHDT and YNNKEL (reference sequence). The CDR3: CASSDRTGNTIYF. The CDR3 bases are TGTGCCAGCAGCGATCGGACAGGAAACACCATATATTTT.

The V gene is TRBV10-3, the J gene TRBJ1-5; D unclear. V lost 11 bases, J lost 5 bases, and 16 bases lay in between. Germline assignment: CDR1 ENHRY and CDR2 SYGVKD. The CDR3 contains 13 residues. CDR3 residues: CAGSGSLDQPQHF. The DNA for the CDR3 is TGTGCCGGTAGCGGGTCCCTAGATCAGCCCCAGCATTTT.

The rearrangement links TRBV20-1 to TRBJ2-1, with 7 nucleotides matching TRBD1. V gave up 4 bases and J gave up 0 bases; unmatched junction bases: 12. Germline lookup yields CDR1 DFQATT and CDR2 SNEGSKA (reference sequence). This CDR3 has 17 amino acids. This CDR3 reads CSATSTDRLSSYNEQFF. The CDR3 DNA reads TGCAGTGCTACGTCAACGGACAGGTTGAGCTCCTACAATGAGCAGTTCTTC.

As DNA, the CDR3 is TGTGCCAGCAGCCCAGGGCTCCTTGACAGGGGAGGGAATGAAAAACTGTTTTTT. This sequence encodes CASSPGLLDRGGNEKLFF. The chain employs TRBV7-9 and TRBJ1-4; 8 nucleotides match TRBD1. This CDR3 comprises 18 residues. CDR1 is SEHNR and CDR2 is FQNEAQ in the germline V gene (reference sequence). Trimming took 5 bases from V and 5 from J; bases not matched to a gene: 16.

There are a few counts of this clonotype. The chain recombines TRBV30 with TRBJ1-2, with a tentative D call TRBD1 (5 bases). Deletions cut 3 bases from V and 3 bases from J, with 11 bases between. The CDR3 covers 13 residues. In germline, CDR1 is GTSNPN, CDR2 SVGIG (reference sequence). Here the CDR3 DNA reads TGTGCCTGGAGGGAAAGGGGATACTATGGCTACACCTTC. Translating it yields CAWRERGYYGYTF.

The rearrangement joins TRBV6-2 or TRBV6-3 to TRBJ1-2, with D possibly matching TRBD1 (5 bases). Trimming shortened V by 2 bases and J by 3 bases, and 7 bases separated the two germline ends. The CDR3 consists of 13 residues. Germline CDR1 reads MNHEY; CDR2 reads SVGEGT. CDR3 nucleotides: TGTGCCAGCAGTTACCAGGGCGACTATGGCTACACCTTC. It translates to CASSYQGDYGYTF.

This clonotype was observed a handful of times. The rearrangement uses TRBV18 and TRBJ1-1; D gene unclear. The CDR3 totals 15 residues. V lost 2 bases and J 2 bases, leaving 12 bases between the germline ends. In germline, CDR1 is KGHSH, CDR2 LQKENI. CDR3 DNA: TGTGCCAGCTCACCAAAACACGGCACAAACACTGAAGCTTTCTTT. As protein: CASSPKHGTNTEAFF.

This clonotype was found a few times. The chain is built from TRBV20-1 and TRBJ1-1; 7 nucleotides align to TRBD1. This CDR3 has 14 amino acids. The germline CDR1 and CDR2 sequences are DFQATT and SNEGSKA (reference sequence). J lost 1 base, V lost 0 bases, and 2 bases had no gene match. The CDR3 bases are TGCAGTGCTAGAGAGACAGGGAAGAACACTGAAGCTTTCTTT. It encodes CSARETGKNTEAFF.

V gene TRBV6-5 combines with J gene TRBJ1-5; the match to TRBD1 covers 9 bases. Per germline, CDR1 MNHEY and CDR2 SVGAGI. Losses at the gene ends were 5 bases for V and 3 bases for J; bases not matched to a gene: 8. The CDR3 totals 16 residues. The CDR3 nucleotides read TGTGCCAGCAGTGTCCACCGGGACAGGGTCAATCAGCCCCAGCATTTT. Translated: CASSVHRDRVNQPQHF.

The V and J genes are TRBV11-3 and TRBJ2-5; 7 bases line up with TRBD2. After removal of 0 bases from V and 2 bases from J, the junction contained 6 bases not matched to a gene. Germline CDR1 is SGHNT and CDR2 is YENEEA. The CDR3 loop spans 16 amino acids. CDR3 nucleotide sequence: TGTGCCAGCAGCTTAGATTTCCTAGCGGTTCAAGAGACCCAGTACTTC. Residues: CASSLDFLAVQETQYF.

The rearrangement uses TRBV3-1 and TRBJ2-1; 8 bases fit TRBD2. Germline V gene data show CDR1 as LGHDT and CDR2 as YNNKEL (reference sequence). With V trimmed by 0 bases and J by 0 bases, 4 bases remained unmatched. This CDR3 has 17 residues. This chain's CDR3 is CASSQERLASSYNEQFF. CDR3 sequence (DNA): TGTGCCAGCAGCCAAGAACGACTAGCGAGCTCCTACAATGAGCAGTTCTTC.

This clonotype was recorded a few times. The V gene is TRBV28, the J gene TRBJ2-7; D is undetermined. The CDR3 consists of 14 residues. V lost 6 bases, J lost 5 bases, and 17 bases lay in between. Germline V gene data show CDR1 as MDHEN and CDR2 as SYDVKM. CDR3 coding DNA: TGTGCCAGCAGCCCCGGAAGGACGCTGGACGAGCAGTACTTC. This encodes CASSPGRTLDEQYF.

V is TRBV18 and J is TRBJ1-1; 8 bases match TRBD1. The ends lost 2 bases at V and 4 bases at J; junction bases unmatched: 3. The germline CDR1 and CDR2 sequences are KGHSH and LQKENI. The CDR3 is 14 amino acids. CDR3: CASSPVQGATEAFF. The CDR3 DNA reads TGTGCCAGCTCACCAGTGCAGGGGGCCACTGAAGCTTTCTTT.

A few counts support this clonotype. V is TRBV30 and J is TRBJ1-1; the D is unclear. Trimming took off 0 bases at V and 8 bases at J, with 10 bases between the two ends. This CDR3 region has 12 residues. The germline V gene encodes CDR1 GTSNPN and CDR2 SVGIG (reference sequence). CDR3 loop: CAWSVPKVEAFF. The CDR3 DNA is TGTGCCTGGAGTGTTCCGAAGGTGGAAGCTTTCTTT.

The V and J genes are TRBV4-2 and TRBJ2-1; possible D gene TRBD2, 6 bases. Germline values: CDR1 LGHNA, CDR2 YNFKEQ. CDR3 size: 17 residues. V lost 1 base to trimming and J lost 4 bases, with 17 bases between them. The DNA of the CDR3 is TGTGCCAGCAGCCAAGTGACGACGCGGGCGGGATACAATGAGCAGTTCTTC. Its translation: CASSQVTTRAGYNEQFF.

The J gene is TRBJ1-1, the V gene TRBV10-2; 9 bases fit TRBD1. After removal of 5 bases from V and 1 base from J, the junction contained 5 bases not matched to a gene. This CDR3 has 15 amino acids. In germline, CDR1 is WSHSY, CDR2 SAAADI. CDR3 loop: CASSFPGQGNTEAFF. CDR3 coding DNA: TGCGCCAGCAGTTTTCCGGGACAGGGGAACACTGAAGCTTTCTTT.

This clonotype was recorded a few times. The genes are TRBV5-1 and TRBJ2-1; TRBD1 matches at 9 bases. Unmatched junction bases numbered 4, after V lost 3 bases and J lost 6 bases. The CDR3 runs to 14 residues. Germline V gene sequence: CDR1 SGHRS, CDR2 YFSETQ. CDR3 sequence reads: CASSSRTGVNEQFF. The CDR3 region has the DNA TGCGCCAGCAGCTCAAGGACAGGGGTCAATGAGCAGTTCTTC.